The 8 T cell receptor beta chains presented below share a single source sample, sequenced in a study of blood T cell repertoires in COVID-19. Profiling relied on immunoSEQ multiplex PCR, and the TCRdb table lists in-frame clones only, not all of them. The repertoire holds about 300,000 clones, with around 86% as singletons. The specimen was PBMCs or T cells enriched from blood (not recorded which). These receptors were taken from a woman aged 18-35 years who had recovered from COVID-19.

This chain joins TRBV30 and TRBJ1-2, with 8 nucleotides matching TRBD1. CDR3 length: 16 residues. Unmatched junction bases numbered 15, after V lost 2 bases and J lost 7 bases. Germline CDR1 GTSNPN, CDR2 SVGIG (reference sequence). CDR3 residues: CAWSRRTGQGGGGYTF. The DNA of the CDR3 is TGTGCCTGGAGTAGAAGAACTGGACAGGGCGGGGGTGGCTACACCTTC.

J is TRBJ2-1 and V is TRBV19, with 9 nucleotides matching TRBD2. The J segment lost 9 bases and the V segment lost 3 bases, leaving 3 bases of the junction unmatched. The CDR3 runs to 13 residues. Germline lookup yields CDR1 LNHDA and CDR2 SQIVND (reference sequence). CDR3 protein: CASSMGLAGEQFF. CDR3 DNA sequence: TGTGCCAGTAGTATGGGACTAGCAGGTGAGCAGTTCTTC.

The rearrangement links TRBV11-2 to TRBJ1-1, with D possibly TRBD1 on 6 matching bases. The CDR3 totals 14 residues. The V gene's germline CDR1 is SGHAT and CDR2 FQNNGV. V was cut by 5 bases and J by 0 bases, with 10 bases left in between. CDR3 amino acids: CASSRQVLNTEAFF. The CDR3 DNA follows: TGTGCCAGCAGCCGACAGGTTTTGAACACTGAAGCTTTCTTT.

This clone was detected only a few times. The gene calls are TRBV19 and TRBJ1-5; D is undetermined. The V gene's germline CDR1 is LNHDA and CDR2 SQIVND (reference sequence). This CDR3 is 15 amino acids long. V lost 7 bases to trimming and J lost 0 bases, with 13 bases between them. CDR3 nucleotides: TGTGCCAGTACTCTTAAACTATATAGCAATCAGCCCCAGCATTTT. This codes for CASTLKLYSNQPQHF.

The chain recombines TRBV28 with TRBJ1-5; 8 bases are a match to TRBD1. CDR3 length: 11 amino acids. Germline-derived CDR1 and CDR2 are MDHEN and SYDVKM. The trim removed 3 bases at V and 12 bases at J, leaving 1 base unmatched. The DNA of the CDR3 is TGTGCCAGCAGTTTGGGGACAGGCCAGCATTTT. It translates to CASSLGTGQHF.

Here the CDR3 DNA reads TGTGCCAGCAGCTTGTACGACTTGCCGGGACAGGGGCCGGGCAATGAGCAGTTCTTC. Amino acids: CASSLYDLPGQGPGNEQFF. J is TRBJ2-1 and V is TRBV11-2; 10 bases fit TRBD1. V gave up 3 bases and J gave up 6 bases; unmatched junction bases: 17. The CDR3 runs to 19 residues. Germline V gene sequence: CDR1 SGHAT, CDR2 FQNNGV.

This rearrangement joins TRBV27 to TRBJ2-7, with D hard to call. V lost 7 bases to trimming and J lost 1 base, with 8 bases between them. The CDR3 runs to 12 residues. Germline V gene lookup returns CDR1 MNHEY and CDR2 SMNVEV (reference sequence). The CDR3 sequence is CASISESYEQYF. The CDR3 bases are TGTGCCAGCATTTCGGAGTCCTACGAGCAGTACTTC.

The V call is TRBV2, the J call TRBJ2-7, with a possible D match to TRBD1 (5 bases). With 3 bases removed from V and 3 bases from J, the gap between germline ends came to 12 bases. CDR3 length equals 14 residues. Per the germline V gene, CDR1 is SNHLY and CDR2 is FYNNEI. Here the CDR3 reads CASSENPQGYEQYF. The CDR3 DNA is TGTGCCAGCAGTGAGAACCCCCAGGGCTACGAGCAGTACTTC.